This passage covers 22 T cell receptor beta chains from one sample sequenced in a study of shared clonotypes between healthy human individuals. TCRdb's copy holds only in-frame clones and misses some; the assay was immunoSEQ multiplex PCR. Here the sample spans around 2,000,000 clones, 85% to 95% being singletons. Naive CD8 populations comprised CD45RO-negative cells positively selected for CCR7, excluding terminally differentiated effector memory CD45RA+ cells. The sample comprised naive CD8+ T cells from PBMCs. These receptors were taken from a man younger than 30 in good health. Some clones in this sample may be carry-over from other donors' samples.

The V call is TRBV10-3, the J call TRBJ2-7; no firm D call. Trimming took 1 base from V and 0 from J, leaving 10 bases between them. Germline loops: CDR1 ENHRY, CDR2 SYGVKD. The CDR3 spans 15 residues. The CDR3 DNA follows: TGTGCCATCAGTGAGTGGGCCATCAGCTCCTACGAGCAGTACTTC. It yields the protein CAISEWAISSYEQYF.

This rearrangement joins TRBV5-4 to TRBJ2-2, with 11 bases matching TRBD2. Trimming cost V 3 bases and J 6 bases; bases outside gene matches: 4. The CDR3 runs 15 residues. Germline loops: CDR1 SGHNT, CDR2 YYREEE (reference sequence). The CDR3, as DNA: TGTGCCAGCAGCTCGACTAGCGGGACTGCCGGGGAGCTGTTTTTT. It is translated as CASSSTSGTAGELFF. The variable domain in full, with the rest retrieved from reference TRBV5-4 and TRBJ2-2, is ETGVTQSPTHLIKTRGQQVTLRCSSQSGHNTVSWYQQALGQGPQFIFQYYREEENGRGNFPPRFSGLQFPNYSSELNVNALELDDSALYLCASSSTSGTAGELFFGEGSRLTVL.

This chain connects TRBV27 to TRBJ2-7; the D gene is possibly TRBD2 (5 bases). The germline V gene has CDR1 MNHEY and CDR2 SMNVEV (reference sequence). Trimming shortened V by 8 bases and J by 2 bases, and 16 bases separated the two germline ends. This CDR3 is built from 14 residues. CDR3 coding DNA: TGTGCCAGCGGGGTCCGGACTGAGACCTACGAGCAGTACTTC. This encodes CASGVRTETYEQYF.

This clone was picked up one time. The gene calls are TRBV4-1 and TRBJ2-1; 8 bases align to TRBD2. The CDR3 loop spans 16 amino acids. CDR1 is MGHRA, CDR2 YSYEKL, per germline. Unmatched junction bases numbered 8, after V lost 1 base and J lost 6 bases. The CDR3 sequence is CASSQVFSGTSNEQFF. The CDR3 DNA follows: TGCGCCAGCAGCCAAGTGTTTAGCGGGACGTCCAATGAGCAGTTCTTC.

The J gene is TRBJ2-3, the V gene TRBV2; D could derive from TRBD1 or TRBD2 (6 bases each). The CDR3 spans 18 residues. From germline, CDR1 is SNHLY and CDR2 FYNNEI. V was clipped by 5 bases and J by 5 bases, with 26 bases between them. CDR3 loop: CASSYPKGGHQPLDTQYF. For the CDR3, the DNA is TGTGCCAGCAGTTACCCAAAGGGGGGTCACCAACCACTAGATACGCAGTATTTT. Based on the CDR3 plus reference TRBV2 and TRBJ2-3, the full variable domain is EPEVTQTPSHQVTQMGQEVILRCVPISNHLYFYWYRQILGQKVEFLVSFYNNEISEKSEIFDDQFSVERPDGSNFTLKIRSTKLEDSAMYFCASSYPKGGHQPLDTQYFGPGTRLTVL.

The rearrangement joins TRBV5-6 to TRBJ1-1, with D maybe TRBD1 (5 bases). This CDR3 is 13 amino acids long. V lost 0 bases and J 3 bases, leaving 6 bases between the germline ends. CDR1 is SGHDT and CDR2 is YYEEEE in the germline V gene. CDR3 sequence: CASSLEGHTEAFF. The CDR3 DNA is TGTGCCAGCAGCTTGGAGGGACACACTGAAGCTTTCTTT.

This clone was detected once. The V gene is TRBV2, the J gene TRBJ2-5; 8 bases fit TRBD2. CDR1 is SNHLY and CDR2 is FYNNEI in the germline V gene. This CDR3 is 13 amino acids long. V lost 8 bases and J lost 4; bases outside the gene matches: 6. CDR3 DNA sequence: TGTGCCAGCGCGGGCCTAGCGGGAGAGACCCAGTACTTC. It encodes CASAGLAGETQYF.

This chain connects TRBV27 to TRBJ2-1; 7 nucleotides line up with TRBD2. Per germline, CDR1 MNHEY and CDR2 SMNVEV (reference sequence). The trim removed 8 bases at V and 2 bases at J, leaving 6 bases unmatched. The CDR3 has 14 amino acids. CDR3 DNA sequence: TGTGCCAGCCAGGGACTACCGGCCTACAATGAGCAGTTCTTC. This sequence encodes CASQGLPAYNEQFF.

The chain carries TRBV6-1 and TRBJ2-7, with a possible D match to TRBD1 (6 bases). CDR1 MNHNS and CDR2 SASEGT come from the germline V gene. This CDR3 region has 13 residues. Trimming removed 6 bases from V and 2 bases from J, with 11 bases in between. Here the CDR3 DNA reads TGTGCCAGCAGGTACACAGGGCCCTACGAGCAGTACTTC. It specifies CASRYTGPYEQYF.

The genes are TRBV10-1 and TRBJ2-5; TRBD1 might be the D (5 bases). This CDR3 spans 13 amino acids. Germline lookup yields CDR1 WNHNN and CDR2 SYGVQD (reference sequence). V lost 5 bases and J 3 bases, leaving 10 bases between the germline ends. This chain's CDR3 is CASSKTDKETQYF. CDR3 DNA sequence: TGCGCCAGCAGTAAGACAGATAAAGAGACCCAGTACTTC.

This clone was counted a few times. This sequence joins TRBV9 and TRBJ1-1, with D possibly being TRBD1 (6 bases). Germline CDR1 reads SGDLS; CDR2 reads YYNGEE. CDR3 length equals 14 residues. With 4 bases removed from V and 2 bases from J, the gap between germline ends came to 12 bases. The chain's CDR3 is CASSPTGINTEAFF. The CDR3 DNA sequence: TGTGCCAGCAGCCCGACAGGCATAAACACTGAAGCTTTCTTT.

In its sample, this clone was seen once. The chain is built from TRBV5-1 and TRBJ1-1; 10 bases align to TRBD1. Germline CDR1 is SGHRS and CDR2 is YFSETQ. V gave up 3 bases and J gave up 3 bases; unmatched junction bases: 11. The CDR3 has 17 amino acids. CDR3 DNA: TGCGCCAGCAGCTCCGGACAGGGGGTAATTTCGGACACTGAAGCTTTCTTT. Translating it yields CASSSGQGVISDTEAFF.

The J gene is TRBJ2-1, the V gene TRBV7-9; D possibly matches TRBD1 or TRBD2 (6 bases each). CDR3 length equals 14 residues. Trimming cost V 2 bases and J 9 bases, with 14 bases left between them. The V gene's germline CDR1 is SEHNR and CDR2 FQNEAQ (reference sequence). CDR3 nucleotides: TGTGCCAGCAGCTTAACGGGGGCGGTGGGTGAGCAGTTCTTC. This encodes CASSLTGAVGEQFF.

The chain recombines TRBV29-1 with TRBJ2-5; maybe TRBD2 (5 bases). The CDR3 length is 16 residues. V lost 0 bases to trimming and J lost 4 bases, with 18 bases between them. Germline values: CDR1 SQVTM, CDR2 ANQGSEA. CDR3 sequence: CSVEDLFTVAGETQYF. CDR3 DNA: TGCAGCGTTGAAGATCTTTTCACAGTGGCGGGAGAGACCCAGTACTTC.

The chain is built from TRBV6-4 and TRBJ2-1, with 9 nucleotides matching TRBD2. This CDR3 region has 15 residues. With V trimmed by 2 bases and J by 6 bases, 5 bases remained unmatched. Germline V gives CDR1 MRHNA, CDR2 SNTAGT. The CDR3 protein is CASSDASGAGNEQFF. In nucleotides, the CDR3 is TGTGCCAGCAGTGACGCTAGCGGGGCGGGCAATGAGCAGTTCTTC.

The J gene is TRBJ2-3, the V gene TRBV27; D is possibly TRBD1 (6 bases). V lost 6 bases, J lost 7 bases, and 20 bases lay in between. The CDR3 runs to 15 residues. Germline V lookup: CDR1 MNHEY, CDR2 SMNVEV (reference sequence). Written as DNA, the CDR3 is TGTGCCAGCAGATGGACCGGGACACCATCAAATACGCAGTATTTT. Its protein product is CASRWTGTPSNTQYF.

The gene calls are TRBV6-6 and TRBJ1-1, with 10 bases matching TRBD1. Germline V lookup: CDR1 MNHNY, CDR2 SVGAGI (reference sequence). Trimming took 4 bases from V and 7 from J; bases not matched to a gene: 3. The CDR3 spans 13 residues. CDR3 in amino acids: CASSWGQGLEAFF. CDR3 in DNA: TGTGCCAGCAGTTGGGGACAGGGGCTTGAAGCTTTCTTT.

CDR3 sequence (DNA): TGTGCCAGCAGCTCCGGACTAGCCTACGAGCAGTACTTC. Translation gives CASSSGLAYEQYF. The chain has TRBV9 and TRBJ2-7, with 7 bases matching TRBD2. CDR1 is SGDLS, CDR2 YYNGEE, per germline. After removal of 4 bases from V and 2 bases from J, the junction contained 3 bases not matched to a gene. The CDR3 covers 13 residues.

This clone was observed a single time. This chain joins TRBV27 and TRBJ2-7; D gene uncertain. Germline CDR1 reads MNHEY; CDR2 reads SMNVEV (reference sequence). There are 14 residues in the CDR3. V dropped 5 bases and J dropped 6 bases, with 17 bases sitting between them. CDR3 amino acids: CASSLASATGEQYF. CDR3 DNA: TGTGCCAGCAGTCTCGCGAGCGCTACGGGCGAGCAGTACTTC.

The chain links TRBV7-8 to TRBJ1-2; 11 bases match TRBD1. This CDR3 spans 17 amino acids. Trimming at V came to 1 base and at J to 4 bases, leaving 8 bases not matched to a gene. Per the germline V gene, CDR1 is SGHVS and CDR2 is FQNEAQ. The CDR3 nucleotides read TGTGCCAGCAGCTTAGGGACAGGGGGCGCGGGGTTCTATGGCTACACCTTC. Translating it yields CASSLGTGGAGFYGYTF.

A word on this clone: Other nucleotide sequences in the sample specify the same CDR3. The V and J genes are TRBV9 and TRBJ2-7, with 9 bases aligning to TRBD2. This CDR3 is built from 15 residues. Germline CDR1 reads SGDLS; CDR2 reads YYNGEE. V was pared by 0 bases and J by 1 base, with 2 bases of the junction left unmatched. CDR3 residues: CASSVGLAASYEQYF. The CDR3 DNA follows: TGTGCCAGCAGCGTAGGACTAGCGGCTTCCTACGAGCAGTACTTC.

This sequence joins TRBV19 and TRBJ2-7; 8 bases match TRBD1. Germline V gene lookup returns CDR1 LNHDA and CDR2 SQIVND (reference sequence). This CDR3 is 14 amino acids long. The junction had 10 bases not matched to a gene; V was cut back by 9 bases and J by 3 bases. CDR3 loop: CASRQGSGFYEQYF. In nucleotides, the CDR3 is TGTGCCAGCAGACAGGGGTCTGGATTCTACGAGCAGTACTTC.